These T cell receptor beta chains were read from a single sample in a study of blood T cells in healthy people across ages. TCRdb reprocessed the 5' RACE reads via MiXCR and lists one record per CDR3 protein. The table lists about 640,000 distinct CDR3 sequences, under 65% of them singletons. The source material was blood. Source of these receptors: a man between 60 and 70 years old in good health. Both conserved end residues are part of each CDR3. Each record gives: clone size, D gene, J gene, V gene, CDR3 DNA, CDR3 protein. D genes are given only for firm matches. Size is stated for part of the rows, as once, few or many counts, or as a class when the clone is expanded.

NA TRBD1 TRBJ2-7 TRBV5-1 TGCGCCAGCAGCTGGGGAGGACAGGGAGGTGACTACGAGCAGTACTTC CASSWGGQGGDYEQYF
NA NA TRBJ2-7 TRBV10-1 TGCGCCAGCGAACTAACAACGAGGGTTAGATACGAGCAGTACTTC CASELTTRVRYEQYF
once NA TRBJ2-5 TRBV18 TGTGCCAGCTCACCGCAACTAGACCAAGAGACCCAGTACTTC CASSPQLDQETQYF
NA NA TRBJ2-3 TRBV6-6 TGTGCCAGCACCGCCCTGGCCAGGGATACGCAGTATTTT CASTALARDTQYF
NA NA TRBJ2-3 TRBV5-4 TGTGCCAGCAGGACTTTAGGGGGAATCACAGATACGCAGTATTTT CASRTLGGITDTQYF
NA NA TRBJ2-4 TRBV12-3/TRBV12-4 TGTGCCAGCAGACCTAACACCAAAAACATTCAGTACTTC CASRPNTKNIQYF
NA TRBD2 TRBJ2-3 TRBV4-1 TGCGCCAGCAGCCAAGGGGTAGCGGGGGGCACAGATACGCAGTATTTT CASSQGVAGGTDTQYF
NA NA TRBJ2-7 TRBV15 TGTGCCACCAGCAGAGGCAAGCTTCCCTACGAGCAGTACTTC CATSRGKLPYEQYF
NA TRBD1 TRBJ2-1 TRBV5-1 TGCGCCAGCAGCTTAGGACAGGAAAAAGTGGATGAGCAGTTCTTC CASSLGQEKVDEQFF
NA TRBD2 TRBJ2-1 TRBV7-2 TGTGCCAGCAGCTTAGCTGGGAGCGGGGGGGTGAATGAGCAGTTCTTC CASSLAGSGGVNEQFF
NA TRBD2 TRBJ2-5 TRBV5-1 TGCGCCAGCAGCCTCTTAGCGGGGGGGTCCGAGACCCAGTACTTC CASSLLAGGSETQYF
NA NA TRBJ1-1 TRBV10-3 TGTGCCATCAGTGCTGGGCTGAACACTGAAGCTTTCTTT CAISAGLNTEAFF